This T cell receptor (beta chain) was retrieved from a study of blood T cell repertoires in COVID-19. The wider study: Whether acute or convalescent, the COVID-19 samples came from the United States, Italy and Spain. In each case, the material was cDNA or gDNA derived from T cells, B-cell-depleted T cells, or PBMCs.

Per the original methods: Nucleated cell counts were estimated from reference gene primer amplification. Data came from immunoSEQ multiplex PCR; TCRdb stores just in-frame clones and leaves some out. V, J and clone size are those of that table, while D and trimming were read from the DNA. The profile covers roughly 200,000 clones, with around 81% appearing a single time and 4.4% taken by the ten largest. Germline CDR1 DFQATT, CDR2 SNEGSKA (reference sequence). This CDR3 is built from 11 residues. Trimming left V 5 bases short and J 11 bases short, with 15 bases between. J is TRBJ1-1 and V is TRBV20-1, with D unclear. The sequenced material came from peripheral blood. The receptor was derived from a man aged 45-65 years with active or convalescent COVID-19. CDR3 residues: CSARTREGAFF. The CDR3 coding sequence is TGCAGTGCTCGCACGAGGGAGGGTGCTTTCTTT.